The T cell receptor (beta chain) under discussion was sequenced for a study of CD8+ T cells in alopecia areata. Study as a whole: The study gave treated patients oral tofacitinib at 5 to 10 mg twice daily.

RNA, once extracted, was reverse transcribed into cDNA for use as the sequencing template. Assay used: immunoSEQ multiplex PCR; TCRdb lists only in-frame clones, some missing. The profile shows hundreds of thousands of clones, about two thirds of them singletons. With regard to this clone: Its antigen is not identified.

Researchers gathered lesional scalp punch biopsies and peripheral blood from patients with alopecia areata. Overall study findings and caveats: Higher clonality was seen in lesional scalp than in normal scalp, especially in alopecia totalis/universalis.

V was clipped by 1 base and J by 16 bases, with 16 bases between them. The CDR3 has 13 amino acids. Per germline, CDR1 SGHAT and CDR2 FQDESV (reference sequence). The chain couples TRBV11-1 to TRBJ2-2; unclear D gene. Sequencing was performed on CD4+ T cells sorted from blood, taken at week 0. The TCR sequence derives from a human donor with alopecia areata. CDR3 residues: CASSLVTTGVRFF. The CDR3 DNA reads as TGTGCCAGCAGCTTAGTCACCACCGGTGTTCGGTTTTTT.